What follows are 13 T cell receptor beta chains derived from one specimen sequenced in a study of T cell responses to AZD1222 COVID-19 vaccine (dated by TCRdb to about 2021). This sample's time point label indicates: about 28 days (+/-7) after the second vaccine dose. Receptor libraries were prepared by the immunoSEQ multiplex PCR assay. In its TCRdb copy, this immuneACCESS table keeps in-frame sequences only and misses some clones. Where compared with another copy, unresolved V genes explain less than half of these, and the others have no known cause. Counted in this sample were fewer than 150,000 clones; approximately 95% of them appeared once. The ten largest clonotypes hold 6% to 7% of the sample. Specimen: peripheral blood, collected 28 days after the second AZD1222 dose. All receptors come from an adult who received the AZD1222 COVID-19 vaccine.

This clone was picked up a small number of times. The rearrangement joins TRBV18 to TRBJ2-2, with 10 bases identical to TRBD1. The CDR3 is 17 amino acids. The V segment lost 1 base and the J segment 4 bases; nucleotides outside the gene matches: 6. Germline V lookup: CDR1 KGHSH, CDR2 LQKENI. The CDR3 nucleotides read TGTGCCAGCTCACCACTCCCGGGACAGGGGAGCACCGGGGAGCTGTTTTTT. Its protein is CASSPLPGQGSTGELFF.

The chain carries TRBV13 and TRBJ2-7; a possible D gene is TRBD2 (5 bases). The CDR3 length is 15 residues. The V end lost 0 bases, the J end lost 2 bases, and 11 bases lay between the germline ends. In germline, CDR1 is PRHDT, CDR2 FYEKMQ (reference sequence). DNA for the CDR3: TGTGCCAGCAGCTTAGGAGCGGCGTCCCCCTACGAGCAGTACTTC. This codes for CASSLGAASPYEQYF.

The CDR3 DNA sequence: TGTGCCAGCGCACAGGGCAACTCACCCCTCCACTTT. It encodes CASAQGNSPLHF. The gene calls are TRBV2 and TRBJ1-6; D may be TRBD1 (6 bases). Germline V CDR1 and CDR2: SNHLY, FYNNEI. The CDR3 has 12 residues. With 8 bases removed from V and 10 bases from J, the gap between germline ends came to 12 bases.

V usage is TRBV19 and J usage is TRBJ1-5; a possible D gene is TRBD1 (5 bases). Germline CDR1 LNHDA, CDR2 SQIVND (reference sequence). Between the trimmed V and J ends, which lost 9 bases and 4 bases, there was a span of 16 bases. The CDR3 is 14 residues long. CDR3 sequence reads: CASSLLGTNQPQHF. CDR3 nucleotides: TGTGCCAGCTCTCTCTTGGGGACTAATCAGCCCCAGCATTTT.

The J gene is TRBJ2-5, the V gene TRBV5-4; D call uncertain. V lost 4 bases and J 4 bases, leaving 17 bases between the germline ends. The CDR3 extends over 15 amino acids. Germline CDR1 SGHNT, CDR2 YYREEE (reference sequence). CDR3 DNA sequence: TGTGCCAGCAGCCTGCAGATCTCCTCCGGAGAGACCCAGTACTTC. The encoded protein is CASSLQISSGETQYF.

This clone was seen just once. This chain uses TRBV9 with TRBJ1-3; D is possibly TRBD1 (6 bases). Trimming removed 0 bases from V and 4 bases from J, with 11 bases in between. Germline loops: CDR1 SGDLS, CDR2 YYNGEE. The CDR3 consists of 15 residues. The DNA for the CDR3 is TGTGCCAGCAGCGTAGGTGCAGGGGACGGAAACACCATATATTTT. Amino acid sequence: CASSVGAGDGNTIYF.

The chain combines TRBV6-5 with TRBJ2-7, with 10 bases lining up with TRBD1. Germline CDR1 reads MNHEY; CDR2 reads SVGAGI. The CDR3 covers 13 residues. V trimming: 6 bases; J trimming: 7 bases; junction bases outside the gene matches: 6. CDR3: CASRGGQGREQYF. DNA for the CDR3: TGTGCCAGCAGAGGGGGACAGGGGCGTGAGCAGTACTTC.

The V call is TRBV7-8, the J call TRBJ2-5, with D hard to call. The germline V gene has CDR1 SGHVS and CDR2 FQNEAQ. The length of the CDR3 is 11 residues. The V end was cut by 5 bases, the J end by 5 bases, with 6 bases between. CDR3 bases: TGTGCCAGCAGCCCTGTGGAGACCCAGTACTTC. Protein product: CASSPVETQYF.

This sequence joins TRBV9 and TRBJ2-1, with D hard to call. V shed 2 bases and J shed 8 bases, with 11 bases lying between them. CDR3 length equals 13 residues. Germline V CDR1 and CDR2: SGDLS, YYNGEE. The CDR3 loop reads CASSVEWSYEQFF. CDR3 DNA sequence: TGTGCCAGCAGCGTCGAGTGGAGCTATGAGCAGTTCTTC. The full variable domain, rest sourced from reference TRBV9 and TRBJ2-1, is DSGVTQTPKHLITATGQRVTLRCSPRSGDLSVYWYQQSLDQGLQFLIQYYNGEERAKGNILERFSAQQFPDLHSELNLSSLELGDSALYFCASSVEWSYEQFFGPGTRLTVL.

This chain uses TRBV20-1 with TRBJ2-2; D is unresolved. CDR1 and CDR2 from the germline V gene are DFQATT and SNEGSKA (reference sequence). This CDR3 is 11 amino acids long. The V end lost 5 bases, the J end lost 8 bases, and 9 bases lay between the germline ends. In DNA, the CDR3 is TGCAGTGCTCCCCGCCCGGGGGAGCTGTTTTTT. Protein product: CSAPRPGELFF.

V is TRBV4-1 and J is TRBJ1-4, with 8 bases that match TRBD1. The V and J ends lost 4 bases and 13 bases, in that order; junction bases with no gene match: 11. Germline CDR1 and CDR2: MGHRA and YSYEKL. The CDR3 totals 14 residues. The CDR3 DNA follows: TGCGCCAGCAGCCCAAGGGACAGGCTTGGGGGACTGTTTTTT. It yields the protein CASSPRDRLGGLFF.

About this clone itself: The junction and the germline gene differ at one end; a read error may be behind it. The CDR3 nucleotides are TGCAGTGCTAGAGTGGCCGGAAGCATTACCTTC. Translated: CSARVAGSITF. The chain links TRBV20-1 to TRBJ2-7, with no clear D. Germline values: CDR1 DFQATT, CDR2 SNEGSKA (reference sequence). The CDR3 extends over 11 amino acids.

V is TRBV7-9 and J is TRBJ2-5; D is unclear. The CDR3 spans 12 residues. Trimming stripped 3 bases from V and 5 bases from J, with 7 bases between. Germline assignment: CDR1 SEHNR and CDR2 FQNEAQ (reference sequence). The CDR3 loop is CASSLVEETQYF. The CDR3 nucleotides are TGTGCCAGCAGCTTGGTGGAGGAGACCCAGTACTTC.